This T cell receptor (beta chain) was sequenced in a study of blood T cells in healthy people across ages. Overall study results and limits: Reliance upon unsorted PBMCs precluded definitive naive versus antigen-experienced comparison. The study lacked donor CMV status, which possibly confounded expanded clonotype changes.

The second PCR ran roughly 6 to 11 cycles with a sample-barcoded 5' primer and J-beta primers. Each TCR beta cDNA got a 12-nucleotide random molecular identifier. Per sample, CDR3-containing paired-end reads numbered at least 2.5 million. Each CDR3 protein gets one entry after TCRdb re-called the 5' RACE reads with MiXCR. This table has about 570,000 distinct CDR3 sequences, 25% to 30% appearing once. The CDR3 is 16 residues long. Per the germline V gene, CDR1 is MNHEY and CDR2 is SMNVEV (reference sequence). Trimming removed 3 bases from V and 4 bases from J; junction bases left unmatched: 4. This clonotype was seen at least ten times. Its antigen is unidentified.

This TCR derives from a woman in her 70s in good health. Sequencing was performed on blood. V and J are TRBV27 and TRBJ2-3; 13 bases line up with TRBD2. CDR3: CASSFTTSGGADTQYF. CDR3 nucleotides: TGTGCCAGCAGTTTCACCACTAGCGGGGGGGCAGATACGCAGTATTTT.